Listed here is a single T cell receptor beta chain. The sample comes from a study of T cell repertoires in cytomegalovirus infection. This CDR3 comprises 14 residues. Trimming stripped 0 bases from V and 4 bases from J, with 11 bases between. Germline CDR1 reads SGHRS; CDR2 reads YFSETQ. In TCRdb, the reads were re-called with MiXCR into one record per CDR3 protein. The top ten clones hold under 3% of a sample with 680,000 or so distinct CDR3 sequences, 35% to 40% of them seen once. The V and J genes are TRBV5-1 and TRBJ2-7, with D hard to call. The sequenced sample was PBMCs. The sequence was obtained from a human donor in good health (CMV status not recorded). Some clones in this sample may be carry-over from other donors' samples. CDR3 loop: CASSLGSSLYEQYF. The CDR3 coding sequence is TGCGCCAGCAGCTTGGGTAGCAGTTTATACGAGCAGTACTTC.